The 26 T cell receptor beta chains below come from one sample, sequenced in a study of Ad26.COV2.S vaccination and SARS-CoV-2 variants. Regarding treatment: 19 received Ad26.COV2.S at low or high dose, single or two shots; about 5 received placebo; per-sample allocation not given. Sampling was performed 63 days after the first vaccine or placebo injection. TCRdb keeps only in-frame clones here, not all; method: immunoSEQ multiplex PCR. The sample yields hundreds of thousands of clones, around 86% seen once. Source: peripheral blood, taken in a trial of Ad26.COV2.S vaccine versus placebo. These TCRs come from a person aged 18 to 59 who received the Ad26.COV2.S COVID-19 vaccine or a placebo.

V is TRBV30 and J is TRBJ1-5, with D hard to call. The V gene lost 2 bases and the J gene lost 11 bases, with 28 bases spanning the gap. CDR3 length: 17 residues. Germline CDR1 and CDR2: GTSNPN and SVGIG (reference sequence). CDR3 residues: CAWSTYPRGTARLAQHF. The CDR3 DNA follows: TGTGCCTGGAGTACCTACCCGCGAGGCACAGCCCGGTTGGCCCAGCATTTT.

This chain connects TRBV6-5 to TRBJ2-2; D ambiguous. Trimming stripped 7 bases from V and 7 bases from J, with 7 bases between. The CDR3 has 11 amino acids. Germline lookup yields CDR1 MNHEY and CDR2 SVGAGI. CDR3: CASTTGGELFF. In DNA form, the CDR3 reads TGTGCCAGCACCACGGGCGGGGAGCTGTTTTTT.

The V and J genes are TRBV9 and TRBJ2-5; the match to TRBD2 covers 7 bases. The CDR3 has 12 amino acids. The germline gives CDR1 SGDLS, CDR2 YYNGEE. The V and J ends lost 3 bases and 4 bases, in that order; junction bases with no gene match: 0. The CDR3 bases are TGTGCCAGCAGCGCGGGGGGAGAGACCCAGTACTTC. Translated: CASSAGGETQYF.

This CDR3 reads CSVEGDTQYF. In DNA, the CDR3 is TGCAGCGTTGAGGGGGATACGCAGTATTTT. V and J are TRBV29-1 and TRBJ2-3; D gene uncertain. CDR1 and CDR2 from the germline V gene are SQVTM and ANQGSEA. V lost 3 bases and J 6 bases, leaving 4 bases between the germline ends. The CDR3 is 10 amino acids.

Only a few counts were recorded for this clone. This sequence joins TRBV7-6 and TRBJ1-3, with D unclear. Germline CDR1 reads SGHVS; CDR2 reads FNYEAQ. The V end was cut by 0 bases, the J end by 0 bases, with 12 bases between. The CDR3 covers 17 residues. This CDR3 is CASSLAGRLSSGNTIYF. Here the CDR3 DNA reads TGTGCCAGCAGCTTAGCTGGTCGCCTGAGCTCTGGAAACACCATATATTTT.

The chain couples TRBV9 to TRBJ2-3; D not certain. This CDR3 contains 12 residues. Trimming pared 4 bases from V and 2 bases from J, leaving 5 bases between. Germline V gives CDR1 SGDLS, CDR2 YYNGEE. CDR3 region: CASSLDTDTQYF. CDR3 DNA: TGTGCCAGCAGCTTAGACACAGATACGCAGTATTTT. Combining the CDR3 with reference TRBV9 and TRBJ2-3 gives the whole variable domain DSGVTQTPKHLITATGQRVTLRCSPRSGDLSVYWYQQSLDQGLQFLIQYYNGEERAKGNILERFSAQQFPDLHSELNLSSLELGDSALYFCASSLDTDTQYFGPGTRLTVL.

V usage is TRBV13 and J usage is TRBJ2-3; tentative D call: TRBD2 (6 bases). The length of the CDR3 is 16 residues. Germline V gives CDR1 PRHDT, CDR2 FYEKMQ (reference sequence). V was trimmed by 2 bases and J by 2 bases, leaving 14 bases between them. Here the CDR3 reads CASSLLPRGHTDTQYF. The CDR3 DNA sequence: TGTGCCAGCAGCTTATTGCCGCGGGGCCACACAGATACGCAGTATTTT.

V is TRBV30 and J is TRBJ1-2; 7 positions agree with TRBD1. Germline CDR1 reads GTSNPN; CDR2 reads SVGIG (reference sequence). V lost 1 base, J lost 4 bases, and 3 bases stayed unmatched. The CDR3 extends over 13 amino acids. The CDR3 loop is CAWSETGTYGYTF. The CDR3 DNA is TGTGCCTGGAGTGAGACAGGGACCTATGGCTACACCTTC.

The V gene is TRBV19, the J gene TRBJ2-7, with 9 bases lining up with TRBD1. Germline loops: CDR1 LNHDA, CDR2 SQIVND (reference sequence). V dropped 4 bases and J dropped 4; count of bases not matched to a gene: 5. This CDR3 region has 14 residues. CDR3 nucleotides: TGTGCCAGTAGTAAGAGACAGGGGGTTTACGAGCAGTACTTC. Protein sequence: CASSKRQGVYEQYF.

The V and J genes are TRBV4-1 and TRBJ1-2; no reliable D call. Germline CDR1 reads MGHRA; CDR2 reads YSYEKL. CDR3 size: 13 residues. V was pared by 4 bases and J by 2 bases, with 8 bases between. CDR3 coding DNA: TGCGCCAGCAGCCCCCCGGCAAACTATGGCTACACCTTC. This sequence encodes CASSPPANYGYTF.

The chain combines TRBV30 with TRBJ1-2; D is ambiguous. The CDR3 is made up of 11 amino acids. From germline, CDR1 is GTSNPN and CDR2 SVGIG (reference sequence). The V end was cut by 2 bases, the J end by 8 bases, with 9 bases between. The CDR3 DNA is TGTGCCTGGAGTCAAAGTGGGGGCTACACCTTC. Its translation: CAWSQSGGYTF.

This clone has only one observation. V is TRBV30 and J is TRBJ1-4, with 9 bases identical to TRBD1. Trimming at V came to 5 bases and at J to 7 bases, leaving 5 bases not matched to a gene. Germline values: CDR1 GTSNPN, CDR2 SVGIG (reference sequence). The CDR3 runs to 13 residues. In DNA, the CDR3 is TGTGCCTGGGCCGGGACAGGGTTTGAAAAACTGTTTTTT. It is translated as CAWAGTGFEKLFF.

The rearrangement joins TRBV12-5 to TRBJ2-2, with a tentative D call TRBD2 (7 bases). The V end lost 2 bases, the J end lost 4 bases, and 20 bases lay between the germline ends. Germline assignment: CDR1 LGHNT and CDR2 FRNRAP. There are 18 residues in the CDR3. The CDR3 loop is CASGLLYLGGPSTGELFF. The DNA of the CDR3 is TGTGCTAGTGGTTTGTTATACCTCGGGGGGCCGAGCACCGGGGAGCTGTTTTTT.

This clone was seen more than once but under ten times. J is TRBJ1-1 and V is TRBV15, with 8 bases that match TRBD1. The V gene's germline CDR1 is LNHNV and CDR2 YYDKDF (reference sequence). CDR3 length: 16 residues. V shed 1 base and J 2 bases; nucleotides not matched to a gene: 6. The CDR3 coding sequence is TGTGCCACCAGCAGAGGAACCGCAGGGGGCAACACTGAAGCTTTCTTT. It is translated as CATSRGTAGGNTEAFF.

On this clone itself: This same CDR3 is encoded by further DNA sequences in the sample. Here the CDR3 reads CASSVESGNQPQHF. The CDR3 DNA follows: TGTGCCAGCAGCGTAGAGTCTGGGAATCAGCCCCAGCATTTT. The chain joins TRBV9 to TRBJ1-5; D is uncertain. The germline gives CDR1 SGDLS, CDR2 YYNGEE. CDR3 length equals 14 residues. V was clipped by 0 bases and J by 4 bases, with 8 bases between them.

The chain's CDR3 is CASSTWGETQYF. The CDR3 DNA sequence: TGTGCCAGCAGCACATGGGGGGAGACCCAGTACTTC. The J gene is TRBJ2-5, the V gene TRBV7-9, with D perhaps matching TRBD1 or TRBD2 (5 bases each). The germline V and J ends were trimmed by 5 bases and 5 bases, with 9 bases remaining between them. The germline gives CDR1 SEHNR, CDR2 FQNEAQ (reference sequence). The CDR3 runs 12 residues.

CDR3 amino acids: CASSSRGTGARGGYTF. The CDR3 region has the DNA TGTGCCAGCAGCTCCCGCGGGACAGGGGCAAGAGGTGGCTACACCTTC. The rearrangement uses TRBV5-4 and TRBJ1-2; 10 nucleotides align to TRBD1. Germline CDR1 reads SGHNT; CDR2 reads YYREEE (reference sequence). The trim removed 3 bases at V and 7 bases at J, leaving 12 bases unmatched. The CDR3 has 16 amino acids.

The chain links TRBV9 to TRBJ2-2; perhaps D is TRBD1 or TRBD2 (5 bases each). This CDR3 comprises 17 residues. V gave up 0 bases and J gave up 2 bases, with 14 bases separating them. Germline loops: CDR1 SGDLS, CDR2 YYNGEE. CDR3 coding DNA: TGTGCCAGCAGCGTAGTTCCGGGACGGTTTAACACCGGGGAGCTGTTTTTT. Translation: CASSVVPGRFNTGELFF.

The CDR3 DNA reads as TGTGCCAGCAGCTTACGGGGACAGGGCAAGGGCTACACCTTC. Translated, it gives CASSLRGQGKGYTF. The chain is built from TRBV7-2 and TRBJ1-2; 9 bases are a match to TRBD1. V trimming: 2 bases; J trimming: 8 bases; junction bases outside the gene matches: 6. The length of the CDR3 is 14 residues. Per germline, CDR1 SGHTA and CDR2 FQGNSA.

This clone occurred a few times. Other DNA sequences in the sample encode the same CDR3. The rearrangement joins TRBV12-3 or TRBV12-4 to TRBJ1-1; D remains unclear. CDR3 length equals 13 residues. V was shortened by 1 base and J by 0 bases, with 3 bases between the two germline ends. Written as DNA, the CDR3 is TGTGCCAGCAGTTTAGGGGTGAACACTGAAGCTTTCTTT. Protein product: CASSLGVNTEAFF.

V and J are TRBV27 and TRBJ2-2; perhaps TRBD1 as D (5 bases). The V gene's germline CDR1 is MNHEY and CDR2 SMNVEV (reference sequence). The CDR3 covers 16 residues. V was clipped by 6 bases and J by 0 bases, with 14 bases between them. CDR3 bases: TGTGCCAGCAGCCACAGGCCTATAGCGAACACCGGGGAGCTGTTTTTT. This translates into CASSHRPIANTGELFF.

This rearrangement joins TRBV5-1 to TRBJ1-1; 7 nucleotides align to TRBD1. Trimming removed 4 bases from V and 8 bases from J; junction bases left unmatched: 8. The CDR3 is 13 residues long. CDR1 and CDR2 from the germline V gene are SGHRS and YFSETQ. The CDR3 is CASSPYDRDEAFF. Written as DNA, the CDR3 is TGCGCCAGCAGCCCGTACGACAGGGACGAAGCTTTCTTT.

The J gene is TRBJ2-1, the V gene TRBV5-4; 10 bases align to TRBD1. J gave up 7 bases and V 6 bases, and 13 bases lay outside the gene matches. The V gene's germline CDR1 is SGHNT and CDR2 YYREEE (reference sequence). This CDR3 has 16 residues. The CDR3 protein is CASNSGRDRGFNEQFF. In nucleotides, the CDR3 is TGTGCCAGCAACTCTGGGAGGGACAGGGGTTTTAATGAGCAGTTCTTC.

The chain employs TRBV3-1 (or the pseudogene TRBV3-2) and TRBJ2-2; D is possibly TRBD1 or TRBD2 (6 bases each). The CDR3 loop spans 16 amino acids. Germline V gene sequence: CDR1 LGHDT, CDR2 YNNKEL (reference sequence). V was trimmed by 0 bases and J by 3 bases, leaving 11 bases between them. The CDR3 loop is CASSQDGGLYTGELFF. The CDR3 DNA follows: TGTGCCAGCAGCCAAGATGGGGGGCTATACACCGGGGAGCTGTTTTTT.

The chain links TRBV2 to TRBJ2-3; D is perhaps TRBD2 (6 bases). The CDR3 contains 17 residues. Germline CDR1 SNHLY, CDR2 FYNNEI. V lost 7 bases to trimming and J lost 6 bases, with 26 bases between them. The CDR3 region has the DNA TGTGCCAGCAAGAGAGTCGGAGGACTACCATTTGGGGATACGCAGTATTTT. This sequence encodes CASKRVGGLPFGDTQYF. The full variable domain, with the rest looked up from reference TRBV2 and TRBJ2-3, is EPEVTQTPSHQVTQMGQEVILRCVPISNHLYFYWYRQILGQKVEFLVSFYNNEISEKSEIFDDQFSVERPDGSNFTLKIRSTKLEDSAMYFCASKRVGGLPFGDTQYFGPGTRLTVL.

The chain couples TRBV3-1 (or the pseudogene TRBV3-2) to TRBJ2-2, with 7 bases matching TRBD2. CDR3 length: 18 residues. The J segment lost 0 bases and the V segment lost 8 bases, leaving 15 bases of the junction unmatched. Germline lookup yields CDR1 LGHDT and CDR2 YNNKEL (reference sequence). The CDR3 nucleotides read TGTGCCAGCGCCGCCACCCCGGGGGGTATCGCGAACACCGGGGAGCTGTTTTTT. It encodes CASAATPGGIANTGELFF.